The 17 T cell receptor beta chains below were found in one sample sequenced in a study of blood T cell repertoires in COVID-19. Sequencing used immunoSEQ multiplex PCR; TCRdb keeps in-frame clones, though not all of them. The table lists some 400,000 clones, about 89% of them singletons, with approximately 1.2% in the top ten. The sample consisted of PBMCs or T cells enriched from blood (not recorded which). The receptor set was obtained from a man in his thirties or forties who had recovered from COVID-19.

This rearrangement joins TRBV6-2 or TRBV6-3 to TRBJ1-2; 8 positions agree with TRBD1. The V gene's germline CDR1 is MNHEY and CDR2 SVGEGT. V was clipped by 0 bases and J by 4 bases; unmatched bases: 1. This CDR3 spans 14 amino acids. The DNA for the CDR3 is TGTGCCAGCAGTTACTCGGGACAGGTCTATGGCTACACCTTC. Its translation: CASSYSGQVYGYTF.

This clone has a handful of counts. CDR3 nucleotide sequence: TGCGCCAGCAGCTCGGGACAGGGGGCGACTGAAGCTTTCTTT. Translating gives CASSSGQGATEAFF. The chain has TRBV5-1 and TRBJ1-1; 12 nucleotides align to TRBD1. From germline, CDR1 is SGHRS and CDR2 YFSETQ. Trimming took 3 bases from V and 5 from J; bases not matched to a gene: 2. CDR3 length equals 14 residues.

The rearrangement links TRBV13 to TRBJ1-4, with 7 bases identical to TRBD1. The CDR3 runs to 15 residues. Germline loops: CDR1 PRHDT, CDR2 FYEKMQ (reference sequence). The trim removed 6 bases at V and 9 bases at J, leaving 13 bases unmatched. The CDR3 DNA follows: TGTGCCAGCAGTTCTACAGGGGATTTAGGGCAAAAACTGTTTTTT. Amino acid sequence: CASSSTGDLGQKLFF.

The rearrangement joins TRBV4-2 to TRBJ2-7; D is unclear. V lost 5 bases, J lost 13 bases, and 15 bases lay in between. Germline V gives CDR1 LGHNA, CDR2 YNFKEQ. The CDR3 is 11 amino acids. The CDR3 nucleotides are TGTGCCAGCAGCGAGAGCGAAACACTTTACTTC. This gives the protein CASSESETLYF.

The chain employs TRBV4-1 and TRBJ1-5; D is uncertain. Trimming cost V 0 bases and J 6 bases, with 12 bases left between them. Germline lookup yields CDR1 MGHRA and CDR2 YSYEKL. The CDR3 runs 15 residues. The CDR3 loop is CASSQEVRRGQPQHF. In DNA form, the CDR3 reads TGCGCCAGCAGCCAAGAAGTAAGGAGAGGTCAGCCCCAGCATTTT.

As DNA, the CDR3 is TGTGCCATCGGTGGGACAGGGTCGTCCTACGAGCAGTACTTC. Translating gives CAIGGTGSSYEQYF. The chain links TRBV10-3 to TRBJ2-7; 9 positions match TRBD1. CDR1 is ENHRY, CDR2 SYGVKD, per germline. V was clipped by 8 bases and J by 1 base; unmatched bases: 6. The length of the CDR3 is 14 residues.

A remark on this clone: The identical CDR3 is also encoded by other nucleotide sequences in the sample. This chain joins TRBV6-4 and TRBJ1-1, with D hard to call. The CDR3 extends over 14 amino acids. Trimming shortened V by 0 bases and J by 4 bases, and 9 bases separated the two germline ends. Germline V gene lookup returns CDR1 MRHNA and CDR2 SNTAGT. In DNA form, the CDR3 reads TGTGCCAGCAGTGACTCGAGTCGAGGCACTGAAGCTTTCTTT. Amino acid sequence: CASSDSSRGTEAFF.

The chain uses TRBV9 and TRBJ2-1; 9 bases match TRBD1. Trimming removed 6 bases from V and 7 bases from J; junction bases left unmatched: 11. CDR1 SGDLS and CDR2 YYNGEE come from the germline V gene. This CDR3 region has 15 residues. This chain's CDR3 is CASNQPGQGINEQFF. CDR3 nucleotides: TGTGCCAGCAACCAACCGGGACAGGGAATTAATGAGCAGTTCTTC.

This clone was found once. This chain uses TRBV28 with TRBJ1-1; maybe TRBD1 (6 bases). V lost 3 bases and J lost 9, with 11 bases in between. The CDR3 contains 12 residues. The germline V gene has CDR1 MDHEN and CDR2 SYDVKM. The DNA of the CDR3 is TGTGCCAGCAGTTTGACAGGAGCCCAAGCTTTCTTT. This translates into CASSLTGAQAFF.

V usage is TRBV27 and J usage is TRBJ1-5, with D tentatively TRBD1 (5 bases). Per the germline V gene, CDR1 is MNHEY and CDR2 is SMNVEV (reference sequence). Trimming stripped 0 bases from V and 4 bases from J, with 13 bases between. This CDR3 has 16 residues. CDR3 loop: CASSLSSRAQNQPQHF. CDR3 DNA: TGTGCCAGCAGTTTATCGTCCAGGGCTCAGAATCAGCCCCAGCATTTT.

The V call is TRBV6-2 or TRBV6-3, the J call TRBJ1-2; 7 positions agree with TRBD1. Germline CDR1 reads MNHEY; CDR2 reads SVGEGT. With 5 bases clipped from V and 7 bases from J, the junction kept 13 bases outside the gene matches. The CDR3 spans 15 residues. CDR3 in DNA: TGTGCCAGCAGTCCCCGGGACAGCGGGTCCTCTGGCTACACCTTC. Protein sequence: CASSPRDSGSSGYTF.

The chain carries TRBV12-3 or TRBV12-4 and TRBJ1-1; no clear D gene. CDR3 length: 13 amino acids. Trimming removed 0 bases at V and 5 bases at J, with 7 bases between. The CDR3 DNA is TGTGCCAGCAGTTTAGCCCAGTGGACTGAAGCTTTCTTT. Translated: CASSLAQWTEAFF.

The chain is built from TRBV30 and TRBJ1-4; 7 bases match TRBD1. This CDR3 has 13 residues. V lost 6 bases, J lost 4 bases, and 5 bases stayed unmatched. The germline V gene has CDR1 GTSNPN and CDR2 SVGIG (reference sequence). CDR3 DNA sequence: TGTGCCTGTACGACAGGGAATAATGAAAAACTGTTTTTT. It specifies CACTTGNNEKLFF.

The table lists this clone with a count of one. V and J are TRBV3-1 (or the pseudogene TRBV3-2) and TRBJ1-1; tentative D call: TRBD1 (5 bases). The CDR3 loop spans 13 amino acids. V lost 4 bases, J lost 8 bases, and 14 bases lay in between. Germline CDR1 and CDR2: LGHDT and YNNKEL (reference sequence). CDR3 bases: TGTGCCAGCAGCCCCGGCCAGGGTTCAGAAGCTTTCTTT. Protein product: CASSPGQGSEAFF.

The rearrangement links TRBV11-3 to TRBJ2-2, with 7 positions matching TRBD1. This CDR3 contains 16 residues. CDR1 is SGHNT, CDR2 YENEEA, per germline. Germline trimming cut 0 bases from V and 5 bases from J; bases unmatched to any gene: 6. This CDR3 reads CASSLERGLRTGELFF. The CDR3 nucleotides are TGTGCCAGCAGCTTAGAAAGGGGGCTAAGGACCGGGGAGCTGTTTTTT.

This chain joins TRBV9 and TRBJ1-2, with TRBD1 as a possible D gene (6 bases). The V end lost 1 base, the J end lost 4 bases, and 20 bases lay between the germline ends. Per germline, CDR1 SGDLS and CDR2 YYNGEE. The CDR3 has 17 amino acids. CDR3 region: CASSVNPKKGEIYGYTF. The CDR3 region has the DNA TGTGCCAGCAGCGTAAATCCAAAAAAGGGGGAGATCTATGGCTACACCTTC. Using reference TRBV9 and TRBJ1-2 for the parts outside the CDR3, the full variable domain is DSGVTQTPKHLITATGQRVTLRCSPRSGDLSVYWYQQSLDQGLQFLIQYYNGEERAKGNILERFSAQQFPDLHSELNLSSLELGDSALYFCASSVNPKKGEIYGYTFGSGTRLTVV.

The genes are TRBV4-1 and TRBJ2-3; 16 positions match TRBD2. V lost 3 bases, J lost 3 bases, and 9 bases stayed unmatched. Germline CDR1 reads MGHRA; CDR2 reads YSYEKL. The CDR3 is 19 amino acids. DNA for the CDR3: TGCGCCAGCAGCCAGTTTGGGACTAGCGGGGGGGGATGGACAGATACGCAGTATTTT. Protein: CASSQFGTSGGGWTDTQYF.